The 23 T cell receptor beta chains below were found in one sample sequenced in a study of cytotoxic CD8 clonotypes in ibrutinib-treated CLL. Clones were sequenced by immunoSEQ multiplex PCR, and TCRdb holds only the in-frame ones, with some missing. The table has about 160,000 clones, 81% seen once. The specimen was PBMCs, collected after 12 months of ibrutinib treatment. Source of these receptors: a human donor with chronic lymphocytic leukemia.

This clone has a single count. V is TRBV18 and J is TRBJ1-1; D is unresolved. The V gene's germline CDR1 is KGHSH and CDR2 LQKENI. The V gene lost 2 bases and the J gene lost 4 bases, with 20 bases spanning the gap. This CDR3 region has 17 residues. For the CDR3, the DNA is TGTGCCAGCTCACCATCACGGGAACCCCCATCGGGCACTGAAGCTTTCTTT. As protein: CASSPSREPPSGTEAFF.

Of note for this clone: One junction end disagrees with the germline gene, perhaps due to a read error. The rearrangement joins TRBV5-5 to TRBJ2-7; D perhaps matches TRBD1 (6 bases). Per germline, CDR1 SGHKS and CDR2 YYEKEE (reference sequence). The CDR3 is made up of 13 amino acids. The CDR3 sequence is CASTLTGVYEQYF. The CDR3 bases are TGTGCCAGCACCTTGACAGGCGTCTACGAGCAGTACTTC.

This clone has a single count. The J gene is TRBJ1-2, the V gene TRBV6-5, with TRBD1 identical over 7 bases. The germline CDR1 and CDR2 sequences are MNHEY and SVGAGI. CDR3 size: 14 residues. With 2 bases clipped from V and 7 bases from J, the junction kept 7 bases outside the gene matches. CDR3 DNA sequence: TGTGCCAGCAGTTACAACAGGGGATCGTCTGGCTACACCTTC. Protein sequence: CASSYNRGSSGYTF.

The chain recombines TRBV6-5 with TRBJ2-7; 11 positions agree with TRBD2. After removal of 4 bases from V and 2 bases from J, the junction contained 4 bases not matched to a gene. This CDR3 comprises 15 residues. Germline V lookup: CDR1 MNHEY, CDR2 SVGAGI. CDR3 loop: CASSSPGLAAYEQYF. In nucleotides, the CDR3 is TGTGCCAGCAGTTCGCCGGGACTAGCGGCCTACGAGCAGTACTTC.

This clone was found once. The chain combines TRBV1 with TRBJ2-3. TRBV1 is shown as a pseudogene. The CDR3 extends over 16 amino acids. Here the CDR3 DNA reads TGCACCTTGCCGGTGACCAGACCACCGGGCACAGATACGCAGTATTTT. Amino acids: CTLPVTRPPGTDTQYF.

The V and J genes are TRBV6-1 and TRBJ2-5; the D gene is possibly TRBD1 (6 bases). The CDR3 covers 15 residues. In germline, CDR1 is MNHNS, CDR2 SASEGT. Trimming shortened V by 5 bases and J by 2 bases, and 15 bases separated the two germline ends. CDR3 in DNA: TGTGCCAGCAGTCAGGGGTACATTCAGCAAGAGACCCAGTACTTC. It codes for CASSQGYIQQETQYF.

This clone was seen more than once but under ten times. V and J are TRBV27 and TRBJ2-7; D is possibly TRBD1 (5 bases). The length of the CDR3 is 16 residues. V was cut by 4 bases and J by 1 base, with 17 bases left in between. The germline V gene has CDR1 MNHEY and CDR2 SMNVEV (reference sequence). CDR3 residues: CASSSVGQGMSYEQYF. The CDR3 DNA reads TGTGCCAGCAGTTCCGTTGGGCAGGGCATGTCCTACGAGCAGTACTTC.

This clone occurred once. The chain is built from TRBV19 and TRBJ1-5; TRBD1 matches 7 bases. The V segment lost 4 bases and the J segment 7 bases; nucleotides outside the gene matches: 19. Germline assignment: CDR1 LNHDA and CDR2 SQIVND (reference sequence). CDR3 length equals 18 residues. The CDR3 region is CASSTLLRPLTGVQPQHF. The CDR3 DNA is TGTGCCAGTAGTACATTACTCCGGCCATTAACAGGGGTCCAGCCCCAGCATTTT.

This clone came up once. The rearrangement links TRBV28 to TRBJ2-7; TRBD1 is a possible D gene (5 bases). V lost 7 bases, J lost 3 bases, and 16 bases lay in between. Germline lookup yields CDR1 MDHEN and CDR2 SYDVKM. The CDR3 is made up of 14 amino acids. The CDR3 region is CASTQRQTDYEQYF. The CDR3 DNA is TGTGCCAGCACGCAACGACAGACGGACTACGAGCAGTACTTC.

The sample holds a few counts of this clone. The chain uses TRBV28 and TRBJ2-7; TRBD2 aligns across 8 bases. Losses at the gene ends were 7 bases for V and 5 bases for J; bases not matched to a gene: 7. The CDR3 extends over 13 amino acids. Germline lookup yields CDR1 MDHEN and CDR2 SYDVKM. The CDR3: CASTGGELDEQYF. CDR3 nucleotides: TGTGCCAGCACGGGGGGGGAATTGGACGAGCAGTACTTC.

The CDR3 is CASSLTTAFDGYTF. CDR3 coding DNA: TGTGCCAGCAGCTTAACAACAGCGTTCGATGGCTACACCTTC. V and J are TRBV7-3 and TRBJ1-2; D is unresolved. Germline CDR1 and CDR2: SGHTA and FQGTGA. This CDR3 contains 14 residues. The germline V and J ends were trimmed by 0 bases and 6 bases, with 11 bases remaining between them.

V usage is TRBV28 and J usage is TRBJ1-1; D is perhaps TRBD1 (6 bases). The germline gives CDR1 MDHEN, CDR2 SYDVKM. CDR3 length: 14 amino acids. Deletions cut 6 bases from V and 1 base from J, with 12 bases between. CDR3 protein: CASSALGGNTEAFF. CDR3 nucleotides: TGTGCCAGCAGCGCGCTAGGGGGGAACACTGAAGCTTTCTTT. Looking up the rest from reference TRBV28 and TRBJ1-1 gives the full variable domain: DVKVTQSSRYLVKRTGEKVFLECVQDMDHENMFWYRQDPGLGLRLIYFSYDVKMKEKGDIPEGYSVSREKKERFSLILESASTNQTSMYLCASSALGGNTEAFFGQGTRLTVV.

The CDR3 reads CSVDRDSDYGYTF. CDR3 bases: TGCAGCGTCGACCGGGACAGCGACTATGGCTACACCTTC. This sequence joins TRBV29-1 and TRBJ1-2; 7 bases line up with TRBD1. CDR1 is SQVTM and CDR2 is ANQGSEA in the germline V gene. The CDR3 sequence is 13 residues long. The J segment lost 3 bases and the V segment lost 6 bases, leaving 7 bases of the junction unmatched.

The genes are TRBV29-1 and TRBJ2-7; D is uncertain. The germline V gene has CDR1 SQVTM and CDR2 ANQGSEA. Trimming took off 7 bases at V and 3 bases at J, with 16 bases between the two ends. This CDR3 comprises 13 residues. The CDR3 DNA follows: TGCAGCGCTACCGACACGGGTATCTACGAGCAGTACTTC. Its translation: CSATDTGIYEQYF.

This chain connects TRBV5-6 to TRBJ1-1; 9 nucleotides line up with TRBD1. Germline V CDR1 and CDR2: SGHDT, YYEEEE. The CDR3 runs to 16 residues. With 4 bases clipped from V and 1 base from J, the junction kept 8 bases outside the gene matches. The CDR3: CASSRRSGQGNTEAFF. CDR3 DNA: TGTGCCAGCAGCCGGCGCTCGGGACAGGGGAACACTGAAGCTTTCTTT. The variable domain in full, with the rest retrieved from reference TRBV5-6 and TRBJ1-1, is DAGVTQSPTHLIKTRGQQVTLRCSPKSGHDTVSWYQQALGQGPQFIFQYYEEEERQRGNFPDRFSGHQFPNYSSELNVNALLLGDSALYLCASSRRSGQGNTEAFFGQGTRLTVV.

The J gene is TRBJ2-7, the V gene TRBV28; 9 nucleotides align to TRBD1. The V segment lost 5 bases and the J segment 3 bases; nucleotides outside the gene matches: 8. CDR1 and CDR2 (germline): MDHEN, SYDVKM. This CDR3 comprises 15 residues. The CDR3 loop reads CASSTSGTGYYEQYF. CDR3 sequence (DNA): TGTGCCAGCAGTACGTCCGGGACAGGGTACTACGAGCAGTACTTC.

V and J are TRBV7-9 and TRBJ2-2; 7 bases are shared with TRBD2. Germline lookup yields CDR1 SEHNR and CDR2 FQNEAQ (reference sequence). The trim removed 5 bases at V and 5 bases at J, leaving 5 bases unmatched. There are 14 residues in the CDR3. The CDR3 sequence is CASSPREWTGELFF. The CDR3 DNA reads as TGTGCCAGCAGCCCGCGGGAGTGGACCGGGGAGCTGTTTTTT.

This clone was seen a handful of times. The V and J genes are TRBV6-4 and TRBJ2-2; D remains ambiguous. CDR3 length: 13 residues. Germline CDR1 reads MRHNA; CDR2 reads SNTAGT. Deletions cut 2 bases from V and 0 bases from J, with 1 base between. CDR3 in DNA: TGTGCCAGCAGTGACGCGAACACCGGGGAGCTGTTTTTT. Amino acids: CASSDANTGELFF.

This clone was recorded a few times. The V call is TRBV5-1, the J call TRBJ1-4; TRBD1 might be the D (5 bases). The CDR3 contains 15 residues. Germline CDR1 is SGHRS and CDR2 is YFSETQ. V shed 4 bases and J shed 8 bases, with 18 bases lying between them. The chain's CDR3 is CASSAEGRDNEKLFF. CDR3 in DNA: TGCGCCAGCAGCGCCGAAGGCAGGGATAACGAAAAACTGTTTTTT.

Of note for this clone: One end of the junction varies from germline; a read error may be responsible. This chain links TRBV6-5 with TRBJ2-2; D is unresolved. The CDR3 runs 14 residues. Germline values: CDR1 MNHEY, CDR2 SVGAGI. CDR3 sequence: CAISPAYNTGELFF. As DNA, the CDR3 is TGTGCCATCAGTCCGGCCTATAACACCGGGGAGCTGTTTTTT.

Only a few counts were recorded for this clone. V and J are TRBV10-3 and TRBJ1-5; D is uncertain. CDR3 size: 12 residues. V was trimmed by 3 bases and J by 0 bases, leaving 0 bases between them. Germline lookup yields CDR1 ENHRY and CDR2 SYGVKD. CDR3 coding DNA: TGTGCCATCAGTGATAGCAATCAGCCCCAGCATTTT. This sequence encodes CAISDSNQPQHF.

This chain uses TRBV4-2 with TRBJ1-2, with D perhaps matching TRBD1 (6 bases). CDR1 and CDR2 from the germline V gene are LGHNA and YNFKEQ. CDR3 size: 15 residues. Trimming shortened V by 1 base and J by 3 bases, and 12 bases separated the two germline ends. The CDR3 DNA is TGTGCCAGCAGCCAAGGGACAGTGAGGGACTATGGCTACACCTTC. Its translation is CASSQGTVRDYGYTF.

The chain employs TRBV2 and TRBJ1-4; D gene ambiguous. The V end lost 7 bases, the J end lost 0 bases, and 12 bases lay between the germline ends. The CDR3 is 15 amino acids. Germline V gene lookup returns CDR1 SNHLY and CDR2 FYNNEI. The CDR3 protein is CASTADGATNEKLFF. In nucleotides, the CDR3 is TGTGCCAGCACCGCAGACGGAGCAACTAATGAAAAACTGTTTTTT.